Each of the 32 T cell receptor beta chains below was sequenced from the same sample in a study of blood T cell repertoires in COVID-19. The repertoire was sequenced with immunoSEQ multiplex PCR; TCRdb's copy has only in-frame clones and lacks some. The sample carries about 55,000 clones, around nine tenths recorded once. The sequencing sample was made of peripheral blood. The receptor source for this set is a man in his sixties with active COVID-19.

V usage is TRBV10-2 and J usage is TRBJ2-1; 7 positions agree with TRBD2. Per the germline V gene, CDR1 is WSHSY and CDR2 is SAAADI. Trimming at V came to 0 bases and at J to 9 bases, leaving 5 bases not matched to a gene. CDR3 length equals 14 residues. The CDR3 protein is CASSESGGGREQFF. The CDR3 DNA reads TGCGCCAGCAGTGAGTCCGGGGGAGGGCGTGAGCAGTTCTTC.

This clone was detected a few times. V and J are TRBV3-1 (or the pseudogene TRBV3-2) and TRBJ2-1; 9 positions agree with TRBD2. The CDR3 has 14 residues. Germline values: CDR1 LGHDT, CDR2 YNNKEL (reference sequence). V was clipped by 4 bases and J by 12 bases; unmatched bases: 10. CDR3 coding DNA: TGTGCCAGCAGCCCCGTGACTAGCGGAAGGGGGCAGTTCTTC. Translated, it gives CASSPVTSGRGQFF.

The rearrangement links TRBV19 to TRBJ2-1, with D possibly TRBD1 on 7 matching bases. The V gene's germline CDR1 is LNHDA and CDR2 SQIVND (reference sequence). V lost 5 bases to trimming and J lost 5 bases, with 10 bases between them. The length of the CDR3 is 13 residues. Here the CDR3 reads CASSAGQNNEQFF. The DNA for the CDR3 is TGTGCCAGTAGTGCGGGACAGAACAATGAGCAGTTCTTC.

CDR3 sequence (DNA): TGTGCCAGCAGCCCACAAGGGGCGATGAACACTGAAGCTTTCTTT. Its protein product is CASSPQGAMNTEAFF. This sequence joins TRBV4-2 and TRBJ1-1; D may be TRBD1 (5 bases). Per the germline V gene, CDR1 is LGHNA and CDR2 is YNFKEQ. The CDR3 runs to 15 residues. The V and J ends lost 4 bases and 0 bases respectively, with 12 bases between them.

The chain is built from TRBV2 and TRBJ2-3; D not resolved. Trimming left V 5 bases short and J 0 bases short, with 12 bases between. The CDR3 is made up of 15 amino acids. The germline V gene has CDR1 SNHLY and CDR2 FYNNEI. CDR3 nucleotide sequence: TGTGCCAGCAGTCCCCTCTACTCTAGCACAGATACGCAGTATTTT. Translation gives CASSPLYSSTDTQYF. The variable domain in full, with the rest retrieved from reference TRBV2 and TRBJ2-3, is EPEVTQTPSHQVTQMGQEVILRCVPISNHLYFYWYRQILGQKVEFLVSFYNNEISEKSEIFDDQFSVERPDGSNFTLKIRSTKLEDSAMYFCASSPLYSSTDTQYFGPGTRLTVL.

CDR3 loop: CASSTGSSSYEQYF. CDR3 coding DNA: TGTGCCAGCAGCACCGGGTCCAGCTCCTACGAGCAGTACTTC. The rearrangement uses TRBV7-8 and TRBJ2-7; D unclear. CDR3 size: 14 residues. The ends were cut back, 5 bases at V and 0 bases at J, with 11 bases in the middle. In germline, CDR1 is SGHVS, CDR2 FQNEAQ.

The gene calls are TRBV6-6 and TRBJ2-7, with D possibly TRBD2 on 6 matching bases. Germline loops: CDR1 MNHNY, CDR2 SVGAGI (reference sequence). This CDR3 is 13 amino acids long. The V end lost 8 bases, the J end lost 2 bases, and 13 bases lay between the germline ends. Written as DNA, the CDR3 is TGTGCCAGCCTCCCAGCGGGCACCTACGAGCAGTACTTC. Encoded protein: CASLPAGTYEQYF.

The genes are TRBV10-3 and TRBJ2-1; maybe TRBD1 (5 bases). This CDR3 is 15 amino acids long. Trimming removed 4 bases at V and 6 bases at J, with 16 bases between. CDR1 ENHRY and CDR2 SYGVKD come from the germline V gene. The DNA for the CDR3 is TGTGCCATCAGTGGACCTGGAGCGCAGGGCAATGAGCAGTTCTTC. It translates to CAISGPGAQGNEQFF.

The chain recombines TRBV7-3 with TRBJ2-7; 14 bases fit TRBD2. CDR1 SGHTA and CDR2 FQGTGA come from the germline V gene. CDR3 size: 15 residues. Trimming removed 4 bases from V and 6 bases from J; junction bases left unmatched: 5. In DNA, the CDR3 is TGTGCCAGCAGCTGGACCGGGACTAGCGGGAGCGAGCAGTACTTC. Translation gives CASSWTGTSGSEQYF.

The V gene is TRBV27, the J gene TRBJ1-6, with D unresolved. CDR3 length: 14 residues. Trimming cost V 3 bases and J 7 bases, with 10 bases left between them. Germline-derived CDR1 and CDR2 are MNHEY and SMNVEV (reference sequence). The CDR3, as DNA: TGTGCCAGCAGTTTCCTCACGGGGAATTCACCCCTCCACTTT. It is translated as CASSFLTGNSPLHF.

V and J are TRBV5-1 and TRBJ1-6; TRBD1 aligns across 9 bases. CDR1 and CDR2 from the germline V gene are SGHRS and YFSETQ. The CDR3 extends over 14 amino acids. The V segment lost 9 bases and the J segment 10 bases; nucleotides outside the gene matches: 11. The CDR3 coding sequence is TGCGCCAACAGACCCGGGACAGGGAGGTCACCCCTCCACTTT. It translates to CANRPGTGRSPLHF. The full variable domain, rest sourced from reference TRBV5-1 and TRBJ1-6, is KAGVTQTPRYLIKTRGQQVTLSCSPISGHRSVSWYQQTPGQGLQFLFEYFSETQRNKGNFPGRFSGRQFSNSRSEMNVSTLELGDSALYLCANRPGTGRSPLHFGNGTRLTVT.

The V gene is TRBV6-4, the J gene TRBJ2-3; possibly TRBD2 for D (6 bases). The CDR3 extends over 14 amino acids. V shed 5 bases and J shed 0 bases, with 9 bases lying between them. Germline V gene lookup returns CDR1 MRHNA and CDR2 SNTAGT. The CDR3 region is CASSLTRSTDTQYF. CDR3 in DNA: TGTGCCAGCAGTCTGACTAGGAGCACAGATACGCAGTATTTT.

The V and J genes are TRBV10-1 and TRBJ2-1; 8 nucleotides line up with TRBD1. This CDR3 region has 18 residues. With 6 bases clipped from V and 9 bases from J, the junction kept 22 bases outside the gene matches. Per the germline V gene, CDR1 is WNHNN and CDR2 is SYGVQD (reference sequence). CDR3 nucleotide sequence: TGCGCCAGCAGGACAGGGGATGACCCTGACGAGCCTTGCGGTGAGCAGTTCTTC. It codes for CASRTGDDPDEPCGEQFF.

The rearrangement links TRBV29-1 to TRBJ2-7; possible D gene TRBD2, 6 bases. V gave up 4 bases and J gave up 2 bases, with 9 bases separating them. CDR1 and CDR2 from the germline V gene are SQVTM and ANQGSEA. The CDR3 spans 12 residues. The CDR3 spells CSVVGSTYEQYF. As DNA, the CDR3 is TGCAGCGTTGTCGGGAGCACCTACGAGCAGTACTTC.

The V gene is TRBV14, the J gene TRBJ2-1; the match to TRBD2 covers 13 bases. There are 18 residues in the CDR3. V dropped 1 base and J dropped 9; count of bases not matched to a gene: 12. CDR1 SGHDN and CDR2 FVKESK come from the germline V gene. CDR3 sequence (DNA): TGTGCCAGCAGCCAAGTCGTTCGGACTAGCGGGAGTCTTTCTGAGCAGTTCTTC. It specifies CASSQVVRTSGSLSEQFF.

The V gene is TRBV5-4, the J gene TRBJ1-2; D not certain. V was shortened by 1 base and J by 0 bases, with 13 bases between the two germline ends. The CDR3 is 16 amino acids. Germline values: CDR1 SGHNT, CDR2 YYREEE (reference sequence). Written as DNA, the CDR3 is TGTGCCAGCAGCTTGTACAGCTACCAACCTAACTATGGCTACACCTTC. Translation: CASSLYSYQPNYGYTF. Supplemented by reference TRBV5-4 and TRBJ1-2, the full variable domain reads ETGVTQSPTHLIKTRGQQVTLRCSSQSGHNTVSWYQQALGQGPQFIFQYYREEENGRGNFPPRFSGLQFPNYSSELNVNALELDDSALYLCASSLYSYQPNYGYTFGSGTRLTVV.

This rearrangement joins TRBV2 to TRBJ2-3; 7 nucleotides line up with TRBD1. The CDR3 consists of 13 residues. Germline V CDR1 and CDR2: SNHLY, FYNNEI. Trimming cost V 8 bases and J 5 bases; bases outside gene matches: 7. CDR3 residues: CASCRQGLDTQYF. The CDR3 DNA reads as TGTGCCAGCTGTAGACAGGGATTAGATACGCAGTATTTT. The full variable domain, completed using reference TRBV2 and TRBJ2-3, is EPEVTQTPSHQVTQMGQEVILRCVPISNHLYFYWYRQILGQKVEFLVSFYNNEISEKSEIFDDQFSVERPDGSNFTLKIRSTKLEDSAMYFCASCRQGLDTQYFGPGTRLTVL.

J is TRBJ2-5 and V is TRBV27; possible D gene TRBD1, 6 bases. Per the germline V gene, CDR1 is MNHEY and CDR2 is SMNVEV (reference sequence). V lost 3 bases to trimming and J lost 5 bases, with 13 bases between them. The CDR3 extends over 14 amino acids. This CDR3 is CASSFRQGLETQYF. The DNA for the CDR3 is TGTGCCAGCAGTTTTCGGCAGGGGTTGGAGACCCAGTACTTC.

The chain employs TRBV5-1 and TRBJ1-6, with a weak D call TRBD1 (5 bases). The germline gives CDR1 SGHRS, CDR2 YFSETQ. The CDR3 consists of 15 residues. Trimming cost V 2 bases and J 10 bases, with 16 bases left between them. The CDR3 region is CASSFVGGEGSPLHF. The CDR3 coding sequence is TGCGCCAGCAGCTTCGTAGGAGGGGAAGGATCACCCCTCCACTTT.

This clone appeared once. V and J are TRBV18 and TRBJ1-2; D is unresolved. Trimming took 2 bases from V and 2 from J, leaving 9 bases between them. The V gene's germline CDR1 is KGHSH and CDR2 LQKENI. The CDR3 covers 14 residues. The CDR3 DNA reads TGTGCCAGCTCACCAGACACGATGAACTATGGCTACACCTTC. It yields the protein CASSPDTMNYGYTF.

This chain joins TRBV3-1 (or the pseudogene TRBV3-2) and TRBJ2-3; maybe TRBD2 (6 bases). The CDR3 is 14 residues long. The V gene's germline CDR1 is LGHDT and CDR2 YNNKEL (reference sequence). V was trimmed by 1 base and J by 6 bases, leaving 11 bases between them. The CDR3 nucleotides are TGTGCCAGCAGCCAAGTGGCGGGATGGGATACGCAGTATTTT. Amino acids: CASSQVAGWDTQYF.

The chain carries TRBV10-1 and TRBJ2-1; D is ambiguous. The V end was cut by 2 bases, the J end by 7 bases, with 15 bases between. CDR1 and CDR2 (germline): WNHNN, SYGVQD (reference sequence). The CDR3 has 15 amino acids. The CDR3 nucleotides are TGCGCCAGCAGTGAGATAGTAGCCGCCTTAAATGAGCAGTTCTTC. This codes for CASSEIVAALNEQFF.

The DNA for the CDR3 is TGTGCCAGCAGTTACTGGTCAGGGTGGGATAAAGAGACCCAGTACTTC. This translates into CASSYWSGWDKETQYF. The chain uses TRBV6-5 and TRBJ2-5, with D maybe TRBD1 (5 bases). V was cut by 1 base and J by 3 bases, with 15 bases left in between. Germline V gene lookup returns CDR1 MNHEY and CDR2 SVGAGI. CDR3 length equals 16 residues.

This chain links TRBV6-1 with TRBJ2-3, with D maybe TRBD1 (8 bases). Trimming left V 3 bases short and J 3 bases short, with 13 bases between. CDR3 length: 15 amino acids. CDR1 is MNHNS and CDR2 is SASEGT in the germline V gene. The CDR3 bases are TGTGCCAGCAGTGAGGTACAGGGGGGGACAGATACGCAGTATTTT. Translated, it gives CASSEVQGGTDTQYF.

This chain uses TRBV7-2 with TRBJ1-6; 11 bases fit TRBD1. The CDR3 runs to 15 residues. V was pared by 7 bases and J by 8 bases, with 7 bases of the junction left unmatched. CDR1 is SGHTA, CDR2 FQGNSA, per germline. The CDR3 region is CASTKGQGAYSPLHF. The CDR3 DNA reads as TGTGCCAGCACCAAAGGACAGGGGGCTTATTCACCCCTCCACTTT.

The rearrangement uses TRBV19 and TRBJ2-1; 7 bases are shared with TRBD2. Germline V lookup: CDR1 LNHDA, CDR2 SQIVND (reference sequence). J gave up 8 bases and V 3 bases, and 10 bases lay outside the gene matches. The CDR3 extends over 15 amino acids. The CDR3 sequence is CASSILASRGDEQFF. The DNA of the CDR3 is TGTGCCAGTAGTATCTTGGCTAGCCGGGGGGATGAGCAGTTCTTC.

CDR3 bases: TGCGCCAGCAGGATGGATCTGCTTAAACGAGGGTCCTACGAGCAGTACTTC. Translating gives CASRMDLLKRGSYEQYF. The chain recombines TRBV10-2 with TRBJ2-7, with D maybe TRBD2 (5 bases). Germline loops: CDR1 WSHSY, CDR2 SAAADI. This CDR3 has 17 amino acids. With 6 bases removed from V and 1 base from J, the gap between germline ends came to 22 bases.

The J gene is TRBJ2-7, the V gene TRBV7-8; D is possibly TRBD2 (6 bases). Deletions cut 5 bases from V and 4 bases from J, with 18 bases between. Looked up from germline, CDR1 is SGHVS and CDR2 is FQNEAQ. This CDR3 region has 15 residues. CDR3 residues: CASSISGDQVYEQYF. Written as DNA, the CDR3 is TGTGCCAGCAGCATCTCGGGAGATCAGGTGTACGAGCAGTACTTC.

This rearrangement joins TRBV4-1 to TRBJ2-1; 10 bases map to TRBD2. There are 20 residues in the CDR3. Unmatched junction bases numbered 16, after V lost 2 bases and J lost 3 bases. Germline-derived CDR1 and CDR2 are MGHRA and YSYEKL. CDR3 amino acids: CASSQFLQVRRTSGYNEQFF. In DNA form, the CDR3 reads TGCGCCAGCAGCCAATTCCTCCAGGTACGAAGGACTAGCGGCTACAATGAGCAGTTCTTC.

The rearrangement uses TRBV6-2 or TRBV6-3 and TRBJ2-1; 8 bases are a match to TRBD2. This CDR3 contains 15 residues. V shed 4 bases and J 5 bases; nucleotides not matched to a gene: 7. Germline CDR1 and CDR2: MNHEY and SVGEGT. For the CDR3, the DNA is TGTGCCAGCAGTTGGAGCGGGAGATCGCACAATGAGCAGTTCTTC. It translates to CASSWSGRSHNEQFF.

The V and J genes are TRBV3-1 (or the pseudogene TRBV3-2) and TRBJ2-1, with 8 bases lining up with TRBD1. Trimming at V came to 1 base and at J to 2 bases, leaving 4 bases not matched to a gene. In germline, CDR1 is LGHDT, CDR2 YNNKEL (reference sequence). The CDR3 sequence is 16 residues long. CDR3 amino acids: CASSQVGGQAYNEQFF. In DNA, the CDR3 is TGTGCCAGCAGCCAAGTGGGGGGACAGGCCTACAATGAGCAGTTCTTC.

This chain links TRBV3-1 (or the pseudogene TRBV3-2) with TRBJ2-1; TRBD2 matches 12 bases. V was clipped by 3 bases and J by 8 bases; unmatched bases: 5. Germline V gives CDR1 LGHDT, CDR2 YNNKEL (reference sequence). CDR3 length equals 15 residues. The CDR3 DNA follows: TGTGCCAGCAGCCAGACTAGCGGGAGTGGCTATGAGCAGTTCTTC. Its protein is CASSQTSGSGYEQFF.